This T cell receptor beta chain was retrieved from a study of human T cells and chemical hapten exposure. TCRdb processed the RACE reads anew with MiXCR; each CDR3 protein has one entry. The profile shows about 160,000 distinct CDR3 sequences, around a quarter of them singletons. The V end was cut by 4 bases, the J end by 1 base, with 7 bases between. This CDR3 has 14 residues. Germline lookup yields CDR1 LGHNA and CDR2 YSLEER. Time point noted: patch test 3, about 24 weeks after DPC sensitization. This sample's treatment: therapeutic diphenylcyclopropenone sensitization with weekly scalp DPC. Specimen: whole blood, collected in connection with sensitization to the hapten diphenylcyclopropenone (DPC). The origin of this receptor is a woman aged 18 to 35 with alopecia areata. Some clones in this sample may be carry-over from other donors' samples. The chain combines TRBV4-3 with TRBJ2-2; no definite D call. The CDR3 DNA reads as TGCGCCAGCAGCCTAGCTAAGAACACCGGGGAGCTGTTTTTT. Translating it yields CASSLAKNTGELFF.